These 2 T cell receptor beta chains were all obtained from the same sample, sequenced in a study of T cells in Graves' hyperthyroidism and ophthalmopathy. Researchers took RNA transcripts and amplified the TCR beta CDR3 regions from them. The HTBI primer set was used in a first-round RT-PCR of the TCR CDR3. TCRdb analysed the multiplex PCR reads with MiXCR anew, one entry per CDR3 protein. The sample carries hundreds of thousands of distinct CDR3 sequences, around a sixth recorded once. Sequenced material: blood. The source of these receptors is a woman aged 45-65 years with Graves' hyperthyroidism that later progressed to Graves' ophthalmopathy.

The rearrangement uses TRBV6-6 and TRBJ1-1, with TRBD1 matching 9 bases. The CDR3 is 14 residues long. The V and J ends lost 2 bases and 8 bases, in that order; junction bases with no gene match: 6. The germline CDR1 and CDR2 sequences are MNHNY and SVGAGI (reference sequence). The CDR3 region has the DNA TGTGCCAGCAGTTACACGGACAGGGGTCGCGAAGCTTTCTTT. Protein sequence: CASSYTDRGREAFF.

Ten or more counts support this clonotype. The rearrangement uses TRBV2 and TRBJ1-2; D is perhaps TRBD1 (5 bases). Trimming removed 5 bases at V and 8 bases at J, with 9 bases between. The germline CDR1 and CDR2 sequences are SNHLY and FYNNEI. The CDR3 loop spans 11 amino acids. The CDR3 nucleotides read TGTGCCAGCAGTTTAGGGGCCGGCTACACCTTC. Its protein is CASSLGAGYTF.